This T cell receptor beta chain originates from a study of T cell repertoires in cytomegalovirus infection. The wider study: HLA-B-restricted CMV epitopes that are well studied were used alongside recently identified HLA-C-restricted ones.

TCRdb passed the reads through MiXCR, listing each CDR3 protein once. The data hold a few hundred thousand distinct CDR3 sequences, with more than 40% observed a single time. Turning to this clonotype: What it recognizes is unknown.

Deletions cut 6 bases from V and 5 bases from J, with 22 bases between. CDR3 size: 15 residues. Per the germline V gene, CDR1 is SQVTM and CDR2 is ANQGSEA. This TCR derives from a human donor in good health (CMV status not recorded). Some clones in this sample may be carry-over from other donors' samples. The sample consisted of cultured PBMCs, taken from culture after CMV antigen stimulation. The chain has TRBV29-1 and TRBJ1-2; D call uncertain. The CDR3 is CSVNTRRTDLYGYTF. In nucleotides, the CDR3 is TGCAGCGTCAACACCCGTCGGACGGACCTATATGGCTACACCTTC. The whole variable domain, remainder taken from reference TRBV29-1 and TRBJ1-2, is SAVISQKPSRDICQRGTSLTIQCQVDSQVTMMFWYRQQPGQSLTLIATANQGSEATYESGFVIDKFPISRPNLTFSTLTVSNMSPEDSSIYLCSVNTRRTDLYGYTFGSGTRLTVV.